A selection of T cell receptor beta chains follows, all from one sample in a study of beta chain features in type 1 diabetes. This table comes from immunoSEQ multiplex PCR, and its TCRdb copy is limited to in-frame clones, with some not included. Of about 160,000 clones listed, around 8% were seen once; the top ten hold about 0.9%. The sample was central memory CD4+ T cells from blood. These receptors were taken from a middle-aged woman with type 1 diabetes. The CDR3 runs from the conserved cysteine through the conserved F or W. A D gene is named only where the DNA matches it firmly. Expanded clones get a size class; other rows say once, few or many, or leave the size out.

V gene	clone size	D gene	CDR3 protein
TRBV6-6	few	.	CASNRDLIQYF
TRBV29-1	few	TRBD1	CSVYRDRPYEQYF
TRBV30	many	.	CAWGGGALSYNEQFF
TRBV5-6	few	TRBD1	CASSWMTGADYNEQFF
TRBV5-4	.	.	CASSPRRGPQETQYF
TRBV28	few	TRBD1	CASSWDRASPLHF
TRBV11-2	few	TRBD2	CASSLLAGGGETQYF
TRBV2	many	.	CAGSGGPTYEQYF
TRBV29-1	many	TRBD2	CSLLAGGRGEQFF
TRBV5-6	few	.	CASSLDGGLREQFF
TRBV28	few	TRBD1	CASRGAGQGSSYEQYF
TRBV4-3	.	.	CASSPRLATSYNEQFF
TRBV11-3	.	.	CASSPGTRGNEQFF
TRBV10-3	.	.	CASSYSTGANVLTF
TRBV28	.	.	CASRPRGGDNNGYTF
TRBV5-1	few	.	CASSPPRGENTEAFF
TRBV7-9	.	TRBD1	CASSSGQGLRGGNTIYF
TRBV29-1	many	.	CSVPSGNGYTF
TRBV25-1	few	.	CASSEYRGGGLTDTQYF
TRBV4-3	.	.	CASSQESPSYGYTF
TRBV4-1	many	.	CASSQGRESPDNSPLHF
TRBV9	few	.	CASSINSYEQYF
TRBV9	few	TRBD1	CASSVGRTGAYEQYF
TRBV7-2	many	TRBD1	CASSPQGAGEQYF
TRBV9	few	.	CASSVSPGDEKLFF
TRBV15	few	.	CATRAGSTDTQYF
TRBV6-5	.	TRBD1	CASIPGGKANTEAFF
TRBV29-1	few	.	CSVGKNRDTGEETQYF
TRBV6-5	.	TRBD1	CASSPWQGAAQPQHF
TRBV21-1	few	.	CASSPRVDQPQHF
TRBV7-2	.	TRBD2	CASSSQLAGGSKTQYF
TRBV18	few	TRBD1	CASSPQTGSSYNEQFF
TRBV6-1	.	TRBD1	CASSVDRGKGYTF
TRBV20-1	.	.	CSAREETQYF
TRBV6-5	.	TRBD1	CASKGQGYNEQFF
TRBV4-1	.	.	CASSEGLPGNTIYF
TRBV5-1	.	.	CASSLQADYDEQYF
TRBV29-1	few	TRBD2	CSVTSGLAGGYEQYF